This TCR beta chain comes out of a study of post-analysis software for immune sequencing data. Points from the study as a whole: Higher frequency in patients than in controls was seen for five TRBV segments, with TRBV5-6, TRBV5-1 and TRBV20-1 among them.

To note about this clonotype: The antigen is undetermined. The junction and the germline gene differ at one end; a read error may be behind it.

The CDR3 has 13 residues. The germline V gene has CDR1 MNHEY and CDR2 SMNVEV (reference sequence). Presence of unique molecular identifiers characterized the TCR beta cDNA libraries. MiXCR, applied by TCRdb to the PCR reads, yields one record per CDR3 protein. The profile shows roughly 430,000 distinct CDR3 sequences, 30% to 45% of them singletons. The chain employs TRBV27 and TRBJ2-1, with D possibly TRBD1 on 6 matching bases. Sequencing was done on a sample of blood. This clonotype originated in a girl aged 2 to 9 with multiple sclerosis. The CDR3 is CASSLYRENGQFF. The CDR3 nucleotides read TGTGCCAGCAGTTTATACAGGGAGAATGGGCAGTTCTTC.